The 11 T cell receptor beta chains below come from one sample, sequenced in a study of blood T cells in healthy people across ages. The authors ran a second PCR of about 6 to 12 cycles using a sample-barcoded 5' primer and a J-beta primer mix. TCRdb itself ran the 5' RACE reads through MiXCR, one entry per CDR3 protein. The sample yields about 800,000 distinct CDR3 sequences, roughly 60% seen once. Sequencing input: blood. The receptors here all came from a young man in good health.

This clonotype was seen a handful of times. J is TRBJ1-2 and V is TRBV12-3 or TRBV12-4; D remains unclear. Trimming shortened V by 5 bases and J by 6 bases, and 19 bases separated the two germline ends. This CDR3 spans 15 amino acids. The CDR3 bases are TGTGCCAGCAGTCAAAGGACCCTGGGAGCCCATGGCTACACCTTC. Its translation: CASSQRTLGAHGYTF.

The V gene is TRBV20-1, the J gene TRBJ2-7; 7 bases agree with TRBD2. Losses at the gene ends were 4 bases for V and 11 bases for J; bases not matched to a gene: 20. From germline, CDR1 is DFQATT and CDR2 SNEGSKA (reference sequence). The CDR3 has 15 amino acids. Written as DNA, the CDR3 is TGCAGTGCTAAGAATACGGACTACCCTCCTGGGGGGGAGTACTTC. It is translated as CSAKNTDYPPGGEYF.

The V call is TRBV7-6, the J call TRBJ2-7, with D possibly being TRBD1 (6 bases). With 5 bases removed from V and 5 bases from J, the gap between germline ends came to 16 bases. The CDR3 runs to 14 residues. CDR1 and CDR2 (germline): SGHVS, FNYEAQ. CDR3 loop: CASSKGQGWNEQYF. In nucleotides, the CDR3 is TGTGCCAGCAGCAAAGGGCAGGGGTGGAACGAGCAGTACTTC.

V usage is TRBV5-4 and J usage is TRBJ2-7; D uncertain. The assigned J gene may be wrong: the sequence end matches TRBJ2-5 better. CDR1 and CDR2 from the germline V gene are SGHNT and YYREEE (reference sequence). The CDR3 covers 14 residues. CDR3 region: CASSLGEIQETQYF. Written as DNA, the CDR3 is TGTGCCAGCAGCTTGGGAGAGATCCAAGAGACCCAGTACTTC.

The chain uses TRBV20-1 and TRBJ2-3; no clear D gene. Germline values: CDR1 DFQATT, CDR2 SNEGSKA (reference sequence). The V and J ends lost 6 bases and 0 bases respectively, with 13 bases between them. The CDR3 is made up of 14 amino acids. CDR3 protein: CSAHGHFSTDTQYF. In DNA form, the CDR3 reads TGCAGTGCCCACGGGCATTTTAGCACAGATACGCAGTATTTT.

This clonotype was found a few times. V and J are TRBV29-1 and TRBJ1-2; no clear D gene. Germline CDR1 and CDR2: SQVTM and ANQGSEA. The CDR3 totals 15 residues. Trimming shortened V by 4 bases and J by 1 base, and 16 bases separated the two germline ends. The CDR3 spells CSVVEGAPVNYGYTF. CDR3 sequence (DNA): TGCAGCGTTGTGGAGGGAGCACCCGTTAACTATGGCTACACCTTC.

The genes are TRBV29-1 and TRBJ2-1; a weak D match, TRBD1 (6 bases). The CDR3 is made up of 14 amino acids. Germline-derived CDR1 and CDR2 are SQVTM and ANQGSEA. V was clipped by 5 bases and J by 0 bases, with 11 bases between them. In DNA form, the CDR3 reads TGCAGCGTTTTGGGGGCGAGCTCCTACAATGAGCAGTTCTTC. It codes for CSVLGASSYNEQFF.

The CDR3 here is CASSLVADRYF. The CDR3 DNA sequence: TGTGCCAGCAGCTTAGTGGCAGATAGGTACTTC. This sequence joins TRBV7-9 and TRBJ2-4; D is unclear. Trimming stripped 1 base from V and 15 bases from J, with 10 bases between. Germline CDR1 and CDR2: SEHNR and FQNEAQ (reference sequence). The CDR3 is made up of 11 amino acids.

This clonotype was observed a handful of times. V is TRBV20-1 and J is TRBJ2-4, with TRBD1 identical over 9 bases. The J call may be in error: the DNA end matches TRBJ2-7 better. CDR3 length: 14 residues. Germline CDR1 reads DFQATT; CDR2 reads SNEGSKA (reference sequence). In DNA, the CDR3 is TGCAGTGCTAGGCGTACAGGGGGCCGCTACGAGCAGTACTTC. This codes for CSARRTGGRYEQYF.

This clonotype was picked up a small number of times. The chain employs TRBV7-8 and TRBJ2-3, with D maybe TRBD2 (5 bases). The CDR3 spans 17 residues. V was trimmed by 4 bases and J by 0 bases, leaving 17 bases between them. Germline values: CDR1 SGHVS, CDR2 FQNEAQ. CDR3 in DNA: TGTGCCAGCAGCTCCTTAGGTTCTAGCCTAAGCACAGATACGCAGTATTTT. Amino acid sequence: CASSSLGSSLSTDTQYF.

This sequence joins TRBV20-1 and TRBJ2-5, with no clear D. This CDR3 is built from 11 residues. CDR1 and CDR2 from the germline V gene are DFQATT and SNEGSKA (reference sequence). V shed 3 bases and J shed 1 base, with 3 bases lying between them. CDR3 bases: TGCAGTGCTAGGACCCAAGAGACCCAGTACTTC. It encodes CSARTQETQYF.